This T cell receptor (beta chain) is drawn from a study of T cells after posttransplantation cyclophosphamide. Libraries were prepared by immunoSEQ multiplex PCR; TCRdb keeps only in-frame clonotypes and omits some of them. The sample is made up of about 4,100 clones, none counted only once. A few counts support this clone. Its antigen is as yet unknown. This CDR3 contains 17 residues. V lost 6 bases, J lost 5 bases, and 15 bases stayed unmatched. Germline V gene lookup returns CDR1 SGHAT and CDR2 FQNNGV. Regarding the study as a whole: Blood and skin or GI T cell repertoires showed limited TRB overlap. Later post-transplant blood repertoires were often dominated by donor CD8+ memory clones. Recipient CMV seropositivity and CMV reactivation strongly tracked TRB clonality.

Busulfan-fludarabine conditioning, marrow transplant, and cyclophosphamide on days +3 and +4 were administered. The origin of this receptor is a young adult female patient who received an allogeneic stem cell transplant from an unrelated donor, was CMV-positive, and had acute GVHD only. Some T cells here may be from the graft donor. The chain carries TRBV11-2 and TRBJ2-3; 9 bases line up with TRBD2. The sequencing here drew on PBMCs, taken after allogeneic stem cell transplant with posttransplant cyclophosphamide. CDR3 residues: CASSPMVLAGTIDTQYF. The CDR3 region has the DNA TGTGCCAGCAGTCCGATGGTCCTAGCGGGAACGATAGATACGCAGTATTTT.